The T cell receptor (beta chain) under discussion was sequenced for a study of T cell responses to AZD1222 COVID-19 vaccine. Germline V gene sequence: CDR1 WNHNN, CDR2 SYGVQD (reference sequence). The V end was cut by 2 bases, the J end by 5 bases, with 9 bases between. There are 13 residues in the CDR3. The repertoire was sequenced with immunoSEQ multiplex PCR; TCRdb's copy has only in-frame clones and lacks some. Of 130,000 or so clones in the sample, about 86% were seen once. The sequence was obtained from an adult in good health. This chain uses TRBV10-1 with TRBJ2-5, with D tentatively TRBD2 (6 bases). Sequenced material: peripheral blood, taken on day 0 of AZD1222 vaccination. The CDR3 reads CASSEGRGETQYF. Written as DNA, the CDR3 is TGCGCCAGCAGTGAGGGCCGGGGGGAGACCCAGTACTTC.